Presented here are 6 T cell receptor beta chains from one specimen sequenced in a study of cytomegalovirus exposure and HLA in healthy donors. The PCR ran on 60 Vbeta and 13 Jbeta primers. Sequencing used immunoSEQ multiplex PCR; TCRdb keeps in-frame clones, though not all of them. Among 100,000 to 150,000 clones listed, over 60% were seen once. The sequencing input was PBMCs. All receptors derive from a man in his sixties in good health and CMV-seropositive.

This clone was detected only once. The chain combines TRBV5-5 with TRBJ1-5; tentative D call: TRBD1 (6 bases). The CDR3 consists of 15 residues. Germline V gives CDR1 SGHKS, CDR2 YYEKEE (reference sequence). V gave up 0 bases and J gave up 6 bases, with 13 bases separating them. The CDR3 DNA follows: TGTGCCAGCAGCTTGGGGACAGAGACGCCTCAGCCCCAGCATTTT. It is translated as CASSLGTETPQPQHF.

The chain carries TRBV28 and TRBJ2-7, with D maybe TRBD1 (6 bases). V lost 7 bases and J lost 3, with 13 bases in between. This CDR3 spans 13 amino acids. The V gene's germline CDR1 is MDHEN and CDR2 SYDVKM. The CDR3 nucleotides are TGTGCCAGCACCCCAGGGGCAAACTACGAGCAGTACTTC. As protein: CASTPGANYEQYF.

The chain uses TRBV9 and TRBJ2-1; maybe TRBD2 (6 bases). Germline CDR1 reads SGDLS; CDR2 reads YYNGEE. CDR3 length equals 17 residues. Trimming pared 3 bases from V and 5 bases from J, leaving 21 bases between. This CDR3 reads CASSARYRDLLNNEQFF. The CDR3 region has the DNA TGTGCCAGCAGCGCAAGATACCGGGACTTGTTGAACAATGAGCAGTTCTTC.

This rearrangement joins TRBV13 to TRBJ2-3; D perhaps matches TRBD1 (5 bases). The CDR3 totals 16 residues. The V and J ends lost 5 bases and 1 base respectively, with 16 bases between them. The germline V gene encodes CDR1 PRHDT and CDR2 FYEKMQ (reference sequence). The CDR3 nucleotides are TGTGCCAGCAGCCCGGACACCTCCAGGGGCACAGATACGCAGTATTTT. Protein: CASSPDTSRGTDTQYF.

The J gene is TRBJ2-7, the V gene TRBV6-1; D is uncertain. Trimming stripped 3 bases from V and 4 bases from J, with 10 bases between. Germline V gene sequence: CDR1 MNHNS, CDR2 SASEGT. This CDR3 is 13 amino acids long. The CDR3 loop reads CASSELTWYEQYF. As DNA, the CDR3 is TGTGCCAGCAGTGAGTTAACATGGTACGAGCAGTACTTC.

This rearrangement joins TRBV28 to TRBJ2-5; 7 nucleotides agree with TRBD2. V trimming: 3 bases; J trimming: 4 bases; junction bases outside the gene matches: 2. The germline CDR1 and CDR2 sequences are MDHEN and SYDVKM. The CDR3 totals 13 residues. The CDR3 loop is CASSFGGSETQYF. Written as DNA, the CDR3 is TGTGCCAGCAGTTTCGGGGGGTCAGAGACCCAGTACTTC.